Included here is one TCR beta chain sequence, with context. The antigen is undetermined. V shed 1 base and J shed 4 bases, with 17 bases lying between them. Germline V lookup: CDR1 SGHVS, CDR2 FQNEAQ. The CDR3 runs 17 residues. The data belong to a study of cytomegalovirus exposure and HLA in healthy donors. The table came from immunoSEQ multiplex PCR; TCRdb's copy has only in-frame clones and leaves some out. Of about 57,000 clones in the sample, about 90% were seen once. Study-level points and caveats: The authors enumerated over 150 TCR beta chains as linked to cytomegalovirus. Within the 130 or so validation repertoires, first-cohort TCR clusters tended to co-occur, according to a later analysis. In vitro data verified a few CMV-associated chains as specific for CMV antigens.

The study drew the donors from its approximately 120-subject validation cohort, separate from the approximately 700-subject first cohort. The specimen was PBMCs. J is TRBJ1-5 and V is TRBV7-8, with D unclear. The source is a woman aged 18-29 years in good health and CMV-seronegative. CDR3 nucleotides: TGTGCCAGCAGCTTAGGGGAGGGCCAACTTAGTAATCAGCCCCAGCATTTT. This encodes CASSLGEGQLSNQPQHF.